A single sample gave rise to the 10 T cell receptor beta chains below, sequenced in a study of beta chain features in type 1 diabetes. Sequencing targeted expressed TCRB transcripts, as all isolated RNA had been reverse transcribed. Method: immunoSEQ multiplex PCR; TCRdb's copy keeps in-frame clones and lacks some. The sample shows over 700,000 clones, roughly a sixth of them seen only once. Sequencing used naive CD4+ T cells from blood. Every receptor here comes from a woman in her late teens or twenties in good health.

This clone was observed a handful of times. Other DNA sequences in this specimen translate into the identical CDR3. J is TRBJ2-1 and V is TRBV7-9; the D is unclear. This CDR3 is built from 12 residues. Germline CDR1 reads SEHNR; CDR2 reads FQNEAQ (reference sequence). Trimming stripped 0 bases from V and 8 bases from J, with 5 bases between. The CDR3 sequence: CASSLAGYEQFF. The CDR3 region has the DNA TGTGCCAGCAGCTTAGCGGGCTATGAGCAGTTCTTC.

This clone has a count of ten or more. The CDR3 DNA follows: TGTGCCATCGGAAGCGGGAGTAGCGCAGATACGCAGTATTTT. Translated, it gives CAIGSGSSADTQYF. The chain uses TRBV10-3 and TRBJ2-3, with 8 bases identical to TRBD2. CDR3 length: 14 residues. V shed 8 bases, J shed 4 bases, and the junction held 8 bases outside the gene matches. Germline CDR1 ENHRY, CDR2 SYGVKD.

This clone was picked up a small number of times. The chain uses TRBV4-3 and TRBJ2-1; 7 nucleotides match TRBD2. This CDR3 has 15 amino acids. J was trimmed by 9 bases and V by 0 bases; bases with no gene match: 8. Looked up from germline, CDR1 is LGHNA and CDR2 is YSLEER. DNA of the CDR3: TGCGCCAGCAGCCAAGAACCGGGACTAAGCCCTGAGCAGTTCTTC. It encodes CASSQEPGLSPEQFF.

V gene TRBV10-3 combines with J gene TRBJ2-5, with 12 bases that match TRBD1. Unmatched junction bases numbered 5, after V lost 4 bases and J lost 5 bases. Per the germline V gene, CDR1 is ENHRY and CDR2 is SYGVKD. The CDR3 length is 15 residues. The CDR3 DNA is TGTGCCATCAGTGGTGGGACAGGGGGCTGGGAGACCCAGTACTTC. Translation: CAISGGTGGWETQYF.

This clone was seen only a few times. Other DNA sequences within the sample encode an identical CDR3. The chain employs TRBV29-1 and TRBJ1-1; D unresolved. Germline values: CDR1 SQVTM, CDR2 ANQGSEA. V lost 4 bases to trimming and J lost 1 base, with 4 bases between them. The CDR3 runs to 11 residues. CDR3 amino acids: CSVVGNTEAFF. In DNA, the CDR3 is TGCAGCGTTGTAGGGAACACTGAAGCTTTCTTT.

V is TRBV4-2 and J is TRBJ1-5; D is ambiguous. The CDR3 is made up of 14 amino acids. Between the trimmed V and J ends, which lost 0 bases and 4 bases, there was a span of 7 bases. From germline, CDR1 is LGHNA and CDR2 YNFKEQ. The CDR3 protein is CASSQEAVNQPQHF. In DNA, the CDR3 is TGTGCCAGCAGCCAAGAGGCTGTAAATCAGCCCCAGCATTTT.

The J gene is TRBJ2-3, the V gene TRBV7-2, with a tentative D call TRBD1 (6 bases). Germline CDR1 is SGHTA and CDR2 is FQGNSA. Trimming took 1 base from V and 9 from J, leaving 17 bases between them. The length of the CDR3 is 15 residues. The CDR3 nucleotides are TGTGCCAGCAGCTTAGGGCCCCACGAGAGGGGGACGCAGTATTTT. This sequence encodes CASSLGPHERGTQYF.

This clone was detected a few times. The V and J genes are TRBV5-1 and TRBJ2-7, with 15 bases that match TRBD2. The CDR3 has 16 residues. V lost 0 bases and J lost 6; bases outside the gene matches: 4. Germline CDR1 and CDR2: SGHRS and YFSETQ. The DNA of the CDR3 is TGCGCCAGCAGCTTGGCACCGGGACTAGCGGGAGGCGAGCAGTACTTC. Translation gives CASSLAPGLAGGEQYF.

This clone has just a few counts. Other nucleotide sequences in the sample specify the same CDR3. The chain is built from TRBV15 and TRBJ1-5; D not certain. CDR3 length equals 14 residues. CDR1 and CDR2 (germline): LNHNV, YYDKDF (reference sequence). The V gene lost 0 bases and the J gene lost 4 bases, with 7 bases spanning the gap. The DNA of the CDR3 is TGTGCCACCAGCAGAGAGGGCAGTAATCAGCCCCAGCATTTT. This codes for CATSREGSNQPQHF.

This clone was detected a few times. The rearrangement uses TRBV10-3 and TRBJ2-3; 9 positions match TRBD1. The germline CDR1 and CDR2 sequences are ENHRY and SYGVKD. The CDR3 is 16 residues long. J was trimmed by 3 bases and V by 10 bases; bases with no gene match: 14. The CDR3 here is CATRLQDRGRTDTQYF. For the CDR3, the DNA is TGTGCCACCCGTCTCCAGGACAGGGGTAGGACAGATACGCAGTATTTT.